The 10 T cell receptor beta chains in this list originate from one sample, sequenced in a study of identical twins (dated by TCRdb to 2016 to 2017). Receptors were amplified or captured by 5' RACE. TCRdb names Illumina HiSeq 2000 as the instrument used. The public reads were reprocessed in TCRdb via fastp at Q25 and MiXCR, keeping in-frame beta chains. Rows with one shared CDR3 protein collapse into an entry with the most common genes and DNA. For this sample the table gives about 1.7 million distinct CDR3 sequences, of which more than 30% were detected only once. The biggest ten clones account for more than 0.25% of the sample. The specimen sequenced was cord blood. These TCRs come from a newborn girl in good health.

This clonotype occurred a few times. This chain links TRBV5-6 with TRBJ2-3, with 8 bases aligning to TRBD2. The CDR3 extends over 15 amino acids. In germline, CDR1 is SGHDT, CDR2 YYEEEE. After removal of 1 base from V and 8 bases from J, the junction contained 9 bases not matched to a gene. This CDR3 reads CASSLYSGMAVTQYF. CDR3 in DNA: TGTGCCAGCAGCTTGTATAGCGGGATGGCGGTTACGCAGTATTTT.

The chain employs TRBV12-3 or TRBV12-4 and TRBJ2-1; 7 bases are shared with TRBD2. J lost 4 bases, V lost 4 bases, and 10 bases had no gene match. CDR3 length: 16 amino acids. The CDR3 DNA follows: TGTGCCAGCAGTTCTCCTCCAGCGGGATGGTACAATGAGCAGTTCTTC. This translates into CASSSPPAGWYNEQFF.

This chain links TRBV6-1 with TRBJ2-3; no firm D call. The ends were cut back, 1 base at V and 12 bases at J, with 11 bases in the middle. This CDR3 has 12 residues. Germline values: CDR1 MNHNS, CDR2 SASEGT. CDR3 protein: CASSEERLSQYF. The CDR3, as DNA: TGTGCCAGCAGTGAAGAGAGGCTGAGTCAGTATTTT.

This clonotype occurred a few times. The chain is built from TRBV12-3 or TRBV12-4 and TRBJ2-3, with D possibly TRBD2 on 5 matching bases. CDR3 length equals 14 residues. Between the trimmed V and J ends, which lost 3 bases and 6 bases, there was a span of 13 bases. The CDR3 DNA reads TGTGCCAGCAGTTTCGGACTGACCGGCGATACGCAGTATTTT. Translation gives CASSFGLTGDTQYF.

The chain employs TRBV2 and TRBJ2-1, with TRBD2 as a possible D gene (7 bases). This CDR3 region has 14 residues. Germline V gene lookup returns CDR1 SNHLY and CDR2 FYNNEI. The V and J ends lost 6 bases and 4 bases respectively, with 13 bases between them. CDR3 bases: TGTGCCAGCAGCCGGGGGGCGGGTTACAATGAGCAGTTCTTC. It translates to CASSRGAGYNEQFF.

The CDR3, as DNA: TGCAGCGCTGTTAGCGGGGGGCCCTACAATGAGCAGTTCTTC. It encodes CSAVSGGPYNEQFF. This chain joins TRBV29-1 and TRBJ2-1; 10 bases are shared with TRBD2. The junction had 5 bases not matched to a gene; V was cut back by 7 bases and J by 2 bases. The CDR3 is 14 residues long. The germline CDR1 and CDR2 sequences are SQVTM and ANQGSEA.

In its sample, this clonotype was seen a few times. The rearrangement links TRBV3-1 to TRBJ1-1, with D unresolved. The germline CDR1 and CDR2 sequences are LGHDT and YNNKEL (reference sequence). Trimming removed 0 bases from V and 8 bases from J, with 4 bases in between. The CDR3 runs 11 residues. The CDR3 sequence: CASSQDLEAFF. In DNA form, the CDR3 reads TGTGCCAGCAGCCAAGATCTAGAAGCTTTCTTT. Filled out from reference TRBV3-1 and TRBJ1-1, the complete variable domain reads DTAVSQTPKYLVTQMGNDKSIKCEQNLGHDTMYWYKQDSKKFLKIMFSYNNKELIINETVPNRFSPKSPDKAHLNLHINSLELGDSAVYFCASSQDLEAFFGQGTRLTVV.

Turning to this clonotype: At one end, the junction sequence differs from germline, possibly due to a read error. The J gene is TRBJ2-7, the V gene TRBV5-1; no definite D call. From germline, CDR1 is SGHRS and CDR2 YFSETQ. This CDR3 has 16 residues. The CDR3 region is CASNLGLGIGKNIQYF. In DNA, the CDR3 is TGCGCCAGCAACTTGGGTTTAGGGATCGGCAAAAACATCCAGTACTTC.

This clonotype was found a few times. The chain employs TRBV28 and TRBJ2-3, with TRBD1 matching 8 bases. V trimming: 3 bases; J trimming: 5 bases; junction bases outside the gene matches: 7. Germline V gene lookup returns CDR1 MDHEN and CDR2 SYDVKM. The CDR3 extends over 15 amino acids. CDR3 sequence reads: CASSFPGTGGDTQYF. In nucleotides, the CDR3 is TGTGCCAGCAGTTTCCCCGGCACAGGGGGAGATACGCAGTATTTT.

V gene TRBV28 combines with J gene TRBJ1-2; D ambiguous. CDR3 length: 14 residues. CDR1 and CDR2 (germline): MDHEN, SYDVKM. V shed 6 bases and J shed 3 bases, with 14 bases lying between them. CDR3 sequence (DNA): TGTGCCAGCAGCCCTGCGCCCGGATACTATGGCTACACCTTC. It encodes CASSPAPGYYGYTF.